This T cell receptor (beta chain) is drawn from a study of brain T cells in children with intractable seizures. General study points: Patients' HCMV serostatus was unknown; virus specificity rests on CDR3 similarity alone.

A note on this clone: The target antigen is unknown.

The V gene lost 5 bases and the J gene lost 2 bases, with 9 bases spanning the gap. This CDR3 is built from 13 residues. The germline V gene encodes CDR1 SGHTA and CDR2 FQGTGA. Time point denoted: blood from clinic visit 5 months post-surgery; TSC patient then seizure free. The sequenced cases were selected for having the highest brain T cell transcript signatures. Produced via immunoSEQ multiplex PCR; TCRdb's table is partial and in-frame only. The sample includes hundreds of thousands of clones, 93% of them seen just once. Material: peripheral blood, obtained more than 4 months after surgery. This chain links TRBV7-3 with TRBJ2-5, with D hard to call. The receptor was derived from a boy under three years old with tuberous sclerosis and intractable seizures. Written as DNA, the CDR3 is TGTGCCAGCAGCCGCAGTACGCAAGAGACCCAGTACTTC. Protein sequence: CASSRSTQETQYF.